This T cell receptor beta chain appears in the sequencing data of a study of CD8 T cells in Susac syndrome. The RNA input was 0.5 to 1 ug, and it was reverse transcribed with random hexamers. Amplification of TCR beta CDR3 by immunoSEQ multiplex PCR spanned 54 Vbeta and 13 Jbeta. TCRdb reanalysed the immunoSEQ multiplex PCR reads using MiXCR and keeps one entry per CDR3 protein. The sample has about 400,000 distinct CDR3 sequences, around 85% seen once. This clonotype is a singleton in its sample. Its target is unknown. Whole-study findings and limits: The relatively small number of individuals in the TCR sequencing and HLA analysis was acknowledged by the study.

The authors carried out high-throughput sequencing of TCR beta. They applied it to CD8+ and CD4+ T cells obtained from blood. This sequence was found in a human donor with multiple sclerosis. The source material was CD8+ T cells from PBMCs.

CDR3 residues: CASSLNAGEYEQYF. The DNA of the CDR3 is TGTGCCAGCAGTTTAAACGCGGGGGAATACGAGCAGTACTTC. The J gene is TRBJ2-7, the V gene TRBV12-3 or TRBV12-4; 7 bases fit TRBD2. The J segment lost 4 bases and the V segment lost 2 bases, leaving 5 bases of the junction unmatched. The CDR3 contains 14 residues.